What follows are 2 T cell receptor beta chains derived from one specimen sequenced in a study of cytomegalovirus exposure and HLA in healthy donors. The PCR made use of 60 Vbeta and 13 Jbeta primers. Method: immunoSEQ multiplex PCR; TCRdb's copy keeps in-frame clones and lacks some. The profile shows 100,000 to 150,000 clones, about 78% of them singletons. Sequences were obtained from PBMCs. All receptors come from a human donor in good health.

This clone occurred a few times. V is TRBV5-8 and J is TRBJ2-1; 10 nucleotides match TRBD2. The ends lost 4 bases at V and 7 bases at J; junction bases unmatched: 11. This CDR3 comprises 16 residues. Germline assignment: CDR1 SGHTS and CDR2 YDEGEE. In DNA form, the CDR3 reads TGTGCCAGCAGCGCCTGGACTAGCGGTATTAGGAATGAGCAGTTCTTC. Translating it yields CASSAWTSGIRNEQFF.

This chain connects TRBV23-1 to TRBJ1-2; unclear D gene. TRBV23-1 is an open reading frame whose function is uncertain. CDR3 length: 11 amino acids. V lost 0 bases, J lost 8 bases, and 4 bases lay in between. DNA of the CDR3: TGCGCCAGCAGTCAATCGGAGGGCTACACCTTC. It translates to CASSQSEGYTF.